The sequence of this T cell receptor (beta chain) was determined in a study of cytomegalovirus exposure and HLA in healthy donors. The study, taken as a whole, reports: Later findings reportedly placed an Asian-associated ancestry cluster below the roughly 670-donor mean for N-insertions. Among TCR beta chains, those listed as cytomegalovirus-associated numbered over 150.

The J segment lost 6 bases and the V segment lost 2 bases, leaving 8 bases of the junction unmatched. Germline CDR1 is ENHRY and CDR2 is SYGVKD. CDR3 length equals 16 residues. Details on this clone: Its antigen is not identified.

Use of 60 Vbeta and 13 Jbeta primers characterized the PCR. Clones were read by immunoSEQ multiplex PCR, and TCRdb kept only the in-frame ones, dropping some. Of 150,000 to 200,000 clones listed, 80% are singletons. Sequencing was performed on PBMCs. The TCR comes from a woman under 40 in good health and CMV-seronegative. The chain is built from TRBV10-3 and TRBJ1-4, with 8 nucleotides matching TRBD1. The CDR3 region is CAISEGPGTGYEKLFF. The CDR3 DNA sequence: TGTGCCATCAGTGAGGGGCCCGGGACAGGATATGAAAAACTGTTTTTT.